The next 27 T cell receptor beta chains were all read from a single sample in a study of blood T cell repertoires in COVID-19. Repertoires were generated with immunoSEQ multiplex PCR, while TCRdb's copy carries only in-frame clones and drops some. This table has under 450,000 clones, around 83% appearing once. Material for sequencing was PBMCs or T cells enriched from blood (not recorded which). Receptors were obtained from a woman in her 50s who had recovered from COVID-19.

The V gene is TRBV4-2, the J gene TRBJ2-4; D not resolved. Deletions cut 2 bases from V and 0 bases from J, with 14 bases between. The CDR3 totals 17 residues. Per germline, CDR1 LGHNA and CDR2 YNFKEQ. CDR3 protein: CASSQSDLRGAKNIQYF. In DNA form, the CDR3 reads TGTGCCAGCAGCCAATCCGACTTAAGAGGAGCCAAAAACATTCAGTACTTC.

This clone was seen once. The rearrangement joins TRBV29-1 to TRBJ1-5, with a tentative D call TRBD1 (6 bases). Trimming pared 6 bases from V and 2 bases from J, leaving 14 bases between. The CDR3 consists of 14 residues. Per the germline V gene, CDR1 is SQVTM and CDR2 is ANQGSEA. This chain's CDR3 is CSVGAPGGNQPQHF. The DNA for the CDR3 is TGCAGCGTGGGGGCGCCAGGGGGCAATCAGCCCCAGCATTTT.

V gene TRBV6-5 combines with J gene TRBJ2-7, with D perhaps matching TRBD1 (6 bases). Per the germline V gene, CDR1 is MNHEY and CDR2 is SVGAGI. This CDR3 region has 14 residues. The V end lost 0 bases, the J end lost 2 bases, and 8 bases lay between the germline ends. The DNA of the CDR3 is TGTGCCAGCAGTTACTCTGGACAGACCTACGAGCAGTACTTC. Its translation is CASSYSGQTYEQYF.

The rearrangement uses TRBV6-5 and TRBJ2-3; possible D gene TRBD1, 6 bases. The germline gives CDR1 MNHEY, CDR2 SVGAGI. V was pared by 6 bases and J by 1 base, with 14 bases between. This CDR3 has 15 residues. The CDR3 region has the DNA TGTGCCAGCAGCCCAGTCAGGGGTGGCACAGATACGCAGTATTTT. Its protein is CASSPVRGGTDTQYF.

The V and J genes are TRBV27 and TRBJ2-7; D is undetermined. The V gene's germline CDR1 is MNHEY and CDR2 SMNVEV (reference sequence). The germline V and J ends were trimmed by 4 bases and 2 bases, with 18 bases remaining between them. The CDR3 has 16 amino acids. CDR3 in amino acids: CASSSSISRGPYEQYF. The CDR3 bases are TGTGCCAGCAGTTCCTCGATCTCGCGCGGTCCCTACGAGCAGTACTTC.

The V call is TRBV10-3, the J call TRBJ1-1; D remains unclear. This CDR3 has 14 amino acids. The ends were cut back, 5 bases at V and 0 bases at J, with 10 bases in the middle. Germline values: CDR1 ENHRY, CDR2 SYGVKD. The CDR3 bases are TGTGCCATCAGTACGACGGAGATGAACACTGAAGCTTTCTTT. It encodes CAISTTEMNTEAFF.

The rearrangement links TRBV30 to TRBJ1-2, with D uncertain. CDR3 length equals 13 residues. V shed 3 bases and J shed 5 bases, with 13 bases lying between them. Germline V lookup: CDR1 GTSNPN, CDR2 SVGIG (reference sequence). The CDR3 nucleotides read TGTGCCTGGAGGCGGGGTGGAGGATATGGCTACACCTTC. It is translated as CAWRRGGGYGYTF.

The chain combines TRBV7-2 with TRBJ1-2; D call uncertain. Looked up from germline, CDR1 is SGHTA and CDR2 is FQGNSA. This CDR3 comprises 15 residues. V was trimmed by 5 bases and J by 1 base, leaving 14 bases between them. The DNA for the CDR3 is TGTGCCAGCAGCCCCAACCTATCTCTTAACTATGGCTACACCTTC. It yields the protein CASSPNLSLNYGYTF. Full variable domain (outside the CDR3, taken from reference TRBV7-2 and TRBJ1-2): GAGVSQSPSNKVTEKGKDVELRCDPISGHTALYWYRQSLGQGLEFLIYFQGNSAPDKSGLPSDRFSAERTGGSVSTLTIQRTQQEDSAVYLCASSPNLSLNYGYTFGSGTRLTVV.

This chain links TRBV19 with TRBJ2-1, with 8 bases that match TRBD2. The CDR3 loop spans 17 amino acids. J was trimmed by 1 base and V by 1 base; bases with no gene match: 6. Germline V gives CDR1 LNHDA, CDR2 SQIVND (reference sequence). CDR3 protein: CASSIVSGSGSYNEQFF. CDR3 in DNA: TGTGCCAGTAGTATAGTGAGCGGGAGTGGGTCCTACAATGAGCAGTTCTTC.

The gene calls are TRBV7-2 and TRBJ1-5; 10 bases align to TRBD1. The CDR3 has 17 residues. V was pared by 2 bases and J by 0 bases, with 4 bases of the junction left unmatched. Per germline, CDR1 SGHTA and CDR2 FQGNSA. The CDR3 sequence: CASSLRQGAVSNQPQHF. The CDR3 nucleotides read TGTGCCAGCAGCTTACGACAGGGGGCGGTTAGCAATCAGCCCCAGCATTTT.

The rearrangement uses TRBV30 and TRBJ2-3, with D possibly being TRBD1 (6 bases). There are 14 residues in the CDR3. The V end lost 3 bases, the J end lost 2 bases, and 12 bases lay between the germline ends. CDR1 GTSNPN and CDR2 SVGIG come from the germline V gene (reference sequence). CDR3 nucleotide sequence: TGTGCCTGGAGAACAGGGTGGGACACAGATACGCAGTATTTT. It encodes CAWRTGWDTDTQYF.

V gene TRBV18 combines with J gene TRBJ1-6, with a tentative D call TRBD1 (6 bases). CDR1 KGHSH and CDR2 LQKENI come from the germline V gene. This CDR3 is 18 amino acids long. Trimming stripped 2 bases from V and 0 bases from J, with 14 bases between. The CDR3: CASSPIARGASYNSPLHF. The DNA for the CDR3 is TGTGCCAGCTCACCAATTGCCCGGGGGGCCTCCTATAATTCACCCCTCCACTTT.

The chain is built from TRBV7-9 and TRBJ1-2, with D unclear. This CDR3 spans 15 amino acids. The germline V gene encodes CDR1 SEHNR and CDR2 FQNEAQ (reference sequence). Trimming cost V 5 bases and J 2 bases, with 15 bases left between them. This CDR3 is CASSPPPRGNYGYTF. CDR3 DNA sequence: TGTGCCAGCAGCCCCCCTCCCCGGGGAAACTATGGCTACACCTTC.

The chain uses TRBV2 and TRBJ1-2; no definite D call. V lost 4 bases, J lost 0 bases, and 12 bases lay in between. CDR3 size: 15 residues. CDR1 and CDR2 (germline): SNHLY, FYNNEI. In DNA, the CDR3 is TGTGCCAGCAGTGTGAACCTAGGCACTAACTATGGCTACACCTTC. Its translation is CASSVNLGTNYGYTF.

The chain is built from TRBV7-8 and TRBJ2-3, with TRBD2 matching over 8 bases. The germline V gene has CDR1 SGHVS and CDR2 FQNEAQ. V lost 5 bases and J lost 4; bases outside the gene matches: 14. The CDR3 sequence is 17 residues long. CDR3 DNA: TGTGCCAGCAGCCGAGCGGGAGCGGGGGTCGGCGCAGATACGCAGTATTTT. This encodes CASSRAGAGVGADTQYF.

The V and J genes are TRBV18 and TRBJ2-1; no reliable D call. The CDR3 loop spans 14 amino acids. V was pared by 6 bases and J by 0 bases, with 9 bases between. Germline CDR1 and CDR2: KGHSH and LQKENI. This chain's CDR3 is CASSIDISYNEQFF. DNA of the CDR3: TGTGCCAGCTCCATAGACATCTCCTACAATGAGCAGTTCTTC.

CDR3 DNA sequence: TGTGCCAGCAGTGGGCGGGACAGTACCACAGATACGCAGTATTTT. This translates into CASSGRDSTTDTQYF. The chain has TRBV27 and TRBJ2-3; possibly TRBD1 for D (7 bases). This CDR3 has 15 amino acids. The germline V gene encodes CDR1 MNHEY and CDR2 SMNVEV (reference sequence). The V gene lost 5 bases and the J gene lost 2 bases, with 14 bases spanning the gap.

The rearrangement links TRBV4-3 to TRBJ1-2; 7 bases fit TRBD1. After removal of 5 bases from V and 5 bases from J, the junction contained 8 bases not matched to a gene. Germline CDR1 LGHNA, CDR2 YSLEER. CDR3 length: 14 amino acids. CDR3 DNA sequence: TGCGCCAGCAGCGCCTCCCGGGACAGTTATGGCTACACCTTC. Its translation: CASSASRDSYGYTF.

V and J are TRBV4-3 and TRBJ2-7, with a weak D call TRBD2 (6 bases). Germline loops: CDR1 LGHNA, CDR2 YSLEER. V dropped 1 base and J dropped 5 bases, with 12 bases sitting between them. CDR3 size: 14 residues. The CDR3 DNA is TGCGCCAGCAGCCAAGTTGGAGGGTTAGACGAGCAGTACTTC. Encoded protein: CASSQVGGLDEQYF.

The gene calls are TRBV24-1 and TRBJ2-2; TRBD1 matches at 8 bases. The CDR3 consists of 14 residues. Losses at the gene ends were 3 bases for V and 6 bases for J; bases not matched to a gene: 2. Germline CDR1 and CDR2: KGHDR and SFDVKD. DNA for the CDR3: TGTGCCACCAGTGATACACAGGGGGCCGGGGAGCTGTTTTTT. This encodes CATSDTQGAGELFF.

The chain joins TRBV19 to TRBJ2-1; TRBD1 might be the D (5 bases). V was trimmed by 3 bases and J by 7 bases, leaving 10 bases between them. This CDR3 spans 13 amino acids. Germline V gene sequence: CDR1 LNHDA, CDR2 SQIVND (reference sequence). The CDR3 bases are TGTGCCAGTAGTATGACCAGGGCGAATGAGCAGTTCTTC. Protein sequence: CASSMTRANEQFF.

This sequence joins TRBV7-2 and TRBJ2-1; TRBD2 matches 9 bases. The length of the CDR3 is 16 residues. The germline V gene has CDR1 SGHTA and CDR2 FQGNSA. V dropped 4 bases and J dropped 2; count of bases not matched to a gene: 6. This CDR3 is CASSSESGRPYNEQFF. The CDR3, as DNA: TGTGCCAGCAGCTCAGAGAGCGGGAGGCCCTACAATGAGCAGTTCTTC.

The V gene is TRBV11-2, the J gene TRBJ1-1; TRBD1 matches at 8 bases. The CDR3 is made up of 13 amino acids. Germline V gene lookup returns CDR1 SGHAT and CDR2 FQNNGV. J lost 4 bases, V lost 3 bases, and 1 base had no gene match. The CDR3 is CASSFDRGTEAFF. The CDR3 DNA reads TGTGCCAGCAGCTTTGACAGGGGCACTGAAGCTTTCTTT.

DNA for the CDR3: TGTGCCAGTAGTCCCCCGGGGGGGACCAGCACAGATACGCAGTATTTT. It yields the protein CASSPPGGTSTDTQYF. The chain is built from TRBV19 and TRBJ2-3; 8 nucleotides match TRBD2. The V gene's germline CDR1 is LNHDA and CDR2 SQIVND (reference sequence). V gave up 5 bases and J gave up 0 bases; unmatched junction bases: 7. CDR3 length equals 16 residues.

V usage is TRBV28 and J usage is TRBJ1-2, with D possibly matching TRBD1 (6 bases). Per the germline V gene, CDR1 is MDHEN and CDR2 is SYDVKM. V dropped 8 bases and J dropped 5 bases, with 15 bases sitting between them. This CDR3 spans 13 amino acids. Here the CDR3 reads CASGAGGGYGYTF. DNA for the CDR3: TGTGCCAGCGGGGCGGGAGGGGGATATGGCTACACCTTC.

This CDR3 reads CAISEEGTKYGEQFF. The CDR3 coding sequence is TGTGCCATCAGTGAGGAGGGGACAAAATACGGGGAGCAGTTCTTC. This chain uses TRBV10-3 with TRBJ2-1; D might be TRBD1 (6 bases). Deletions cut 2 bases from V and 10 bases from J, with 18 bases between. This CDR3 comprises 15 residues. The germline CDR1 and CDR2 sequences are ENHRY and SYGVKD.

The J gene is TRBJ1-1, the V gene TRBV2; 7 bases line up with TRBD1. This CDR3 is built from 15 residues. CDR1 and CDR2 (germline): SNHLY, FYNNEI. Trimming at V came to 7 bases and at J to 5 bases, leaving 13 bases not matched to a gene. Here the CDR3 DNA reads TGTGCCAGCAAGCCCGAGGGGGCCGTGAGGACTGAAGCTTTCTTT. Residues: CASKPEGAVRTEAFF.